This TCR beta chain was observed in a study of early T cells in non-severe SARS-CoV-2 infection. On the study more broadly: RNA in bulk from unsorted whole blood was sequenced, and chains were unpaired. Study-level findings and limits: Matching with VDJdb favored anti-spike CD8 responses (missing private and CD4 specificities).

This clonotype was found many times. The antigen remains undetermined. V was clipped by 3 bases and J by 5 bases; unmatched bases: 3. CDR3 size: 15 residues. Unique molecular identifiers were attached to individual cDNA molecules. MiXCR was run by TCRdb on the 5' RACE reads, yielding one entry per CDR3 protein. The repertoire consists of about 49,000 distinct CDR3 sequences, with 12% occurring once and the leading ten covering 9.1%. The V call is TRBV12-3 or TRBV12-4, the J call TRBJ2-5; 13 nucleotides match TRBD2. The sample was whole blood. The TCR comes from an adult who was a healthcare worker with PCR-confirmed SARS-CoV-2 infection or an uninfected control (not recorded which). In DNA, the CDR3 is TGTGCCAGCAGTTTCTGGACTAGCGGGAGCGAGACCCAGTACTTC. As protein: CASSFWTSGSETQYF.